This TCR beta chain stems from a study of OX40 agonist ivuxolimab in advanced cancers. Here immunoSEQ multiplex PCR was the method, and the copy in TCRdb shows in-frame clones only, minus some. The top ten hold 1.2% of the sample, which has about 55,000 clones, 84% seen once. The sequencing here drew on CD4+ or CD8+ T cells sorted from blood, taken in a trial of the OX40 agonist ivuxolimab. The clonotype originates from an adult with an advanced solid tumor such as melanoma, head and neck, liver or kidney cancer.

This CDR3 is CASSDVEGSSSGYTF. The CDR3 DNA sequence: TGTGCCAGCAGCGACGTTGAGGGCAGCAGCTCTGGCTACACCTTC. This chain connects TRBV9 to TRBJ1-2; D is undetermined. Trimming pared 3 bases from V and 7 bases from J, leaving 19 bases between. There are 15 residues in the CDR3. From germline, CDR1 is SGDLS and CDR2 YYNGEE. Full variable domain (missing parts from reference TRBV9 and TRBJ1-2): DSGVTQTPKHLITATGQRVTLRCSPRSGDLSVYWYQQSLDQGLQFLIQYYNGEERAKGNILERFSAQQFPDLHSELNLSSLELGDSALYFCASSDVEGSSSGYTFGSGTRLTVV.